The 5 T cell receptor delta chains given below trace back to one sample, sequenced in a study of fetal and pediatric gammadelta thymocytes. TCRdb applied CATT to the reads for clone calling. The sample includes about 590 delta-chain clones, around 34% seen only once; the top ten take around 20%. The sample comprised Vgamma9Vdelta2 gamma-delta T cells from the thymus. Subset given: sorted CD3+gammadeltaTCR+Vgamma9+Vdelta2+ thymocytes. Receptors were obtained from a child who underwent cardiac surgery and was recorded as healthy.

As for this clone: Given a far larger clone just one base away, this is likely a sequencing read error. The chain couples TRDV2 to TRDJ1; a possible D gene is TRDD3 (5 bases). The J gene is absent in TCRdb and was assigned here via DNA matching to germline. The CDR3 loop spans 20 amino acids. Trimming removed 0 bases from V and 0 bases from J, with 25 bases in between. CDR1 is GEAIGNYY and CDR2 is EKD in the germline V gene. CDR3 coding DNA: TGTGCCTGTGACACCGGGATTATCTCCCAACCGAACCTGTACACCGATAAACTCATCTTT. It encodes CACDTGIISQPNLYTDKLIF.

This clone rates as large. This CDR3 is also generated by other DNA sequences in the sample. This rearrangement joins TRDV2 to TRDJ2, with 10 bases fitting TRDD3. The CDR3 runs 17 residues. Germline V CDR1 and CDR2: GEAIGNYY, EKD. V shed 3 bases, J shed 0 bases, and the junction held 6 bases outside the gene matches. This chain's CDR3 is CACDLLGDGALTAQLFF. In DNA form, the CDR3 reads TGTGCCTGTGACTTACTGGGGGATGGGGCTTTGACAGCACAACTCTTCTTT.

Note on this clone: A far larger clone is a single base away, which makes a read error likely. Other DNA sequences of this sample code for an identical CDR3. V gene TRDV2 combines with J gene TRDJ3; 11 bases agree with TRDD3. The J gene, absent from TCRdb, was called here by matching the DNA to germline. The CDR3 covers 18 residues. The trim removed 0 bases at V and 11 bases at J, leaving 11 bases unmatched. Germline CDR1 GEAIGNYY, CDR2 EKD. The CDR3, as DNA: TGTGCCTGTGACACCGGGGGACTGGGGGATAACGAAGCCCGACAGATGTTTTTC. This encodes CACDTGGLGDNEARQMFF.

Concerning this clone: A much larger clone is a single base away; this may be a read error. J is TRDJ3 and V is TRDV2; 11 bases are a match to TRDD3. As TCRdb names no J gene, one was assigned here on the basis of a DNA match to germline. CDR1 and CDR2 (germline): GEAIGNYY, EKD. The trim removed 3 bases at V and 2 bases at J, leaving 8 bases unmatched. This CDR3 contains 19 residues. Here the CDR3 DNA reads TGTGCCTGTGACGCCTTGGGGGATACGCGGACCTGGGACACCCGACAGATGTTTTTC. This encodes CACDALGDTRTWDTRQMFF.

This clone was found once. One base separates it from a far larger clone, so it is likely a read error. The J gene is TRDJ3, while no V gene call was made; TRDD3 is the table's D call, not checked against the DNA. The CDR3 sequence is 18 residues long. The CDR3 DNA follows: TGTGCCTGTGACACCCGGGGATACGCGTCCTGGGACACCCGACAGATGTTTTTC. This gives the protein CACDTRGYASWDTRQMFF.